These 3 T cell receptor beta chains came from one sample sequenced in a study of blood T cell repertoires in COVID-19. Method: immunoSEQ multiplex PCR; TCRdb's copy keeps in-frame clones and lacks some. This table holds a few hundred thousand clones, 88% found once. The sequencing input was PBMCs or T cells enriched from blood (not recorded which). The receptors were sampled from a woman between 18 and 30 years old who had recovered from COVID-19.

CDR3 residues: CAWSVIQGKGYTF. For the CDR3, the DNA is TGTGCCTGGAGTGTAATTCAGGGGAAGGGCTACACCTTC. This rearrangement joins TRBV30 to TRBJ1-2; D possibly corresponds to TRBD1 (6 bases). Germline loops: CDR1 GTSNPN, CDR2 SVGIG (reference sequence). Trimming took off 0 bases at V and 8 bases at J, with 13 bases between the two ends. The CDR3 contains 13 residues.

J is TRBJ1-4 and V is TRBV18; D is undetermined. Trimming left V 3 bases short and J 6 bases short, with 14 bases between. This CDR3 contains 15 residues. Germline values: CDR1 KGHSH, CDR2 LQKENI. The CDR3 here is CASSPLSNPDEKLFF. The CDR3 DNA is TGTGCCAGCTCACCGCTTTCCAACCCAGATGAAAAACTGTTTTTT.

The chain has TRBV19 and TRBJ1-1, with D perhaps matching TRBD1 (5 bases). The germline V gene has CDR1 LNHDA and CDR2 SQIVND (reference sequence). The V end was cut by 2 bases, the J end by 4 bases, with 8 bases between. The CDR3 is 13 residues long. This CDR3 reads CASSIYGATEAFF. CDR3 coding DNA: TGTGCCAGTAGTATATATGGGGCCACTGAAGCTTTCTTT.